This TCR beta chain was sequenced during a study of shared clonotypes between healthy human individuals. Nashville, Tennessee was home to all donors, who were Caucasian adults. Researchers divided each subset's genomic DNA evenly across several immunoSEQ plates. Produced via immunoSEQ multiplex PCR; TCRdb's table is partial and in-frame only. The profile shows roughly 2.5 million clones, 85% to 95% of them singletons. Broader study findings: Compared with clonotypes that all four donors shared, non-shared clonotypes had lower generation probabilities. Across a handful of donors, naive CD4 shared around 5.3%, naive CD8 approximately 3.5%, memory CD4 more than 2%, memory CD8 0.4% to 0.5%.

V shed 5 bases, J shed 2 bases, and the junction held 9 bases outside the gene matches. From germline, CDR1 is MNHEY and CDR2 SMNVEV (reference sequence). This CDR3 has 16 residues. Comment on this clone: Its antigen is currently unknown.

The chain carries TRBV27 and TRBJ2-1; 7 bases align to TRBD2. The sequenced sample consisted of naive CD4+ T cells sorted from blood. The subset is: CD45RA+ positively selected. The TCR originated in a man aged 18 to 30 in good health. The CDR3 coding sequence is TGTGCCAGCAGTCTCGGACTAGTCTTGACCTACAATGAGCAGTTCTTC. It translates to CASSLGLVLTYNEQFF.